This T cell receptor beta chain was retrieved from a study of neurological immune-mediated disorders. Synthesis of cDNA was carried out by template-switch 5'RACE. The reaction used 10-nucleotide random UMIs. TCRdb reprocessed the 5' RACE reads via MiXCR and lists one record per CDR3 protein. This table has approximately 38,000 distinct CDR3 sequences, about 9.9% appearing once. V shed 5 bases and J shed 3 bases, with 5 bases lying between them. The CDR3 covers 11 residues. Germline CDR1 reads SGHRS; CDR2 reads YFSETQ. This clonotype has a count of ten or more. This TCR came from a woman younger than 45 with HTLV-1-associated myelopathy (HAM/TSP). V and J are TRBV5-1 and TRBJ1-1, with D unclear. The sample consisted of CD4+ T cells from blood. The CDR3 here is CASRRDTEAFF. Written as DNA, the CDR3 is TGCGCCAGCAGACGGGACACTGAAGCTTTCTTT.